What follows describes a single T cell receptor beta chain. After removal of 5 bases from V and 4 bases from J, the junction contained 4 bases not matched to a gene. The CDR3 has 14 residues. Germline assignment: CDR1 SGHVS and CDR2 FQNEAQ. These data originate in a study of blood T cell repertoires in COVID-19. Sequencing used immunoSEQ multiplex PCR; TCRdb keeps in-frame clones, though not all of them. The sample lists about 220,000 clones; approximately 86% were seen once. Sample: peripheral blood. The chain combines TRBV7-8 with TRBJ1-4, with 7 nucleotides matching TRBD1. The TCR was taken from a woman aged 45-60 years with COVID-19, enrolled during active disease. CDR3 region: CASSPDRINEKLFF. DNA of the CDR3: TGTGCCAGCAGCCCGGACAGGATTAATGAAAAACTGTTTTTT.